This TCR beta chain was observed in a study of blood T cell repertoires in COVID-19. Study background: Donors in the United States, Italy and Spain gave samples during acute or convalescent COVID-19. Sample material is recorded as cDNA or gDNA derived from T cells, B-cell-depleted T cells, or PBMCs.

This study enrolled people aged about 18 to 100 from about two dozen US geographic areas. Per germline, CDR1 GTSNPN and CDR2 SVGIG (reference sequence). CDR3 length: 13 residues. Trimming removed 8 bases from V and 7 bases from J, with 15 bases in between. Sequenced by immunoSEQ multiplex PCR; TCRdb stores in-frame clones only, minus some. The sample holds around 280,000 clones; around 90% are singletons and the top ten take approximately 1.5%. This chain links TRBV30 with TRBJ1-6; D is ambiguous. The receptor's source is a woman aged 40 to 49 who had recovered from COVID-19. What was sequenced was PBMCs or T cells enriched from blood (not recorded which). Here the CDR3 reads CAHQWAENSPLHF. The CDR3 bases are TGTGCCCATCAATGGGCCGAGAATTCACCCCTCCACTTT.